This T cell receptor (beta chain) was recovered during a study of T cells in Graves' hyperthyroidism and ophthalmopathy. Study-level findings and limits: Blood held most thyroid clonotypes expanded above 0.001 frequency.

The TCR beta CDR3 regions underwent amplification using RNA transcripts as the source. The study used the HTBI primer set for a first-round RT-PCR of the TCR CDR3. TCRdb re-called the multiplex PCR reads with MiXCR, one entry per CDR3 protein. Altogether roughly 350,000 distinct CDR3 sequences are present, approximately 15% being singletons, with the ten largest covering about 37%. As for this clonotype: The antigen remains undetermined. This may stem from a read error, because a much larger clone lies one nucleotide away.

Ophthalmopathy patients all had a Clinical Activity Score of at least 3, a NOSPECS grade of at least 4 and disease under 3 months old. More than 9.5 ml fresh peripheral blood yielded the PBMCs. The germline V gene encodes CDR1 SGHAT and CDR2 FQNNGV. V lost 5 bases, J lost 3 bases, and 16 bases lay in between. CDR3 size: 15 residues. This clonotype was sampled from a woman aged 40 to 49 with Graves' ophthalmopathy. Input material: blood. V is TRBV11-2 and J is TRBJ1-2; D is possibly TRBD1 (5 bases). The CDR3 sequence: CASSRGPGSYYGYTF. CDR3 nucleotides: TGTGCCAGCAGCCGGGGCCCTGGATCATACTATGGCTACACCTTC.